This T cell receptor beta chain was identified during a study of cytomegalovirus exposure and HLA in healthy donors. 60 Vbeta and 13 Jbeta primers were used in PCR. Repertoires were generated with immunoSEQ multiplex PCR, while TCRdb's copy carries only in-frame clones and drops some. The repertoire holds approximately 170,000 clones, with approximately 86% as singletons. Study-wide findings and caveats: The classifier, whose performance was assessed in both the original and validation cohorts, reportedly diagnosed cytomegalovirus status with high specificity and sensitivity.

Of note for this clone: Its antigen is not known.

The sequenced sample consisted of PBMCs. The TCR comes from a male donor in good health and CMV-seronegative.

CDR3 sequence reads: CATSRTSRGLPLHF. CDR3 in DNA: TGTGCCACCAGCAGAACCTCAAGGGGGTTACCCCTCCACTTT. The chain joins TRBV15 to TRBJ1-6, with D possibly being TRBD1 (6 bases). Looked up from germline, CDR1 is LNHNV and CDR2 is YYDKDF (reference sequence). The CDR3 loop spans 14 amino acids. Trimming removed 2 bases from V and 12 bases from J, with 14 bases in between.